One sample yielded the 10 T cell receptor beta chains listed below, sequenced in a study of blood T cell repertoires in COVID-19 (TCRdb year 2020). To prepare the library, the immunoSEQ multiplex PCR assay was applied. Imported from immuneACCESS, the table was reduced by TCRdb to in-frame sequences with V and J called. These copies leave out some clones; in studies compared against another copy, an unresolved V gene accounts for under half, and the cause of the remainder is not known. Within this sample are 85,000 to 110,000 clones, with roughly 87% of them counted one time only. Clones ranked in the top ten supply 6.2% of the sample. The sequenced material came from peripheral blood. The origin of the receptors is a human donor in a cohort sampled during active COVID-19.

The chain couples TRBV3-1 (or the pseudogene TRBV3-2) to TRBJ1-1, with TRBD1 matching 8 bases. Germline CDR1 and CDR2: LGHDT and YNNKEL (reference sequence). The CDR3 runs 15 residues. V gave up 2 bases and J gave up 6 bases; unmatched junction bases: 8. CDR3 DNA sequence: TGTGCCAGCAGCCAATGGCGGACAGGGCGCTCTGAAGCTTTCTTT. Protein sequence: CASSQWRTGRSEAFF.

The V gene is TRBV19, the J gene TRBJ1-6, with D uncertain. Between the trimmed V and J ends, which lost 1 base and 2 bases, there was a span of 6 bases. The CDR3 consists of 15 residues. Germline V gene sequence: CDR1 LNHDA, CDR2 SQIVND (reference sequence). Here the CDR3 reads CASSIGPAYNSPLHF. Written as DNA, the CDR3 is TGTGCCAGTAGTATAGGGCCAGCCTATAATTCACCCCTCCACTTT.

V and J are TRBV5-4 and TRBJ2-1; possibly TRBD1 for D (6 bases). This CDR3 region has 16 residues. Between the trimmed V and J ends, which lost 7 bases and 2 bases, there was a span of 19 bases. Germline loops: CDR1 SGHNT, CDR2 YYREEE (reference sequence). The CDR3 loop is CASSEEGENAYNEQFF. DNA for the CDR3: TGTGCCAGCTCCGAAGAGGGGGAGAATGCCTACAATGAGCAGTTCTTC.

This rearrangement joins TRBV5-4 to TRBJ1-2; no clear D. The V gene's germline CDR1 is SGHNT and CDR2 YYREEE (reference sequence). The CDR3 totals 13 residues. V dropped 1 base and J dropped 8 bases, with 12 bases sitting between them. As DNA, the CDR3 is TGTGCCAGCAGCTTGAGCCCGTCGGGGGGCTACACCTTC. Translation gives CASSLSPSGGYTF. Looking up the rest from reference TRBV5-4 and TRBJ1-2 gives the full variable domain: ETGVTQSPTHLIKTRGQQVTLRCSSQSGHNTVSWYQQALGQGPQFIFQYYREEENGRGNFPPRFSGLQFPNYSSELNVNALELDDSALYLCASSLSPSGGYTFGSGTRLTVV.

The chain couples TRBV27 to TRBJ2-3, with 7 bases lining up with TRBD2. This CDR3 contains 17 residues. Trimming removed 2 bases from V and 2 bases from J; junction bases left unmatched: 10. Germline CDR1 and CDR2: MNHEY and SMNVEV (reference sequence). For the CDR3, the DNA is TGTGCCAGCAGTTTAACGGGGCGGGAGTGGGACACAGATACGCAGTATTTT. Its protein product is CASSLTGREWDTDTQYF.

V usage is TRBV6-5 and J usage is TRBJ1-2, with 8 positions matching TRBD1. The length of the CDR3 is 15 residues. J lost 8 bases, V lost 5 bases, and 13 bases had no gene match. CDR1 MNHEY and CDR2 SVGAGI come from the germline V gene. The CDR3 is CASSPPSDRARGYTF. CDR3 DNA sequence: TGTGCCAGCAGTCCCCCGTCGGACAGGGCGAGGGGCTACACCTTC.

The chain employs TRBV29-1 and TRBJ2-3; 8 bases agree with TRBD2. The CDR3 extends over 15 amino acids. Germline V gives CDR1 SQVTM, CDR2 ANQGSEA. V trimming: 0 bases; J trimming: 0 bases; junction bases outside the gene matches: 2. The CDR3, as DNA: TGCAGCGTTGAAGATCTAGCGGGTAGCACAGATACGCAGTATTTT. This encodes CSVEDLAGSTDTQYF.

J is TRBJ2-5 and V is TRBV9; 7 nucleotides align to TRBD1. With V trimmed by 4 bases and J by 1 base, 10 bases remained unmatched. Germline-derived CDR1 and CDR2 are SGDLS and YYNGEE. The CDR3 covers 16 residues. The CDR3, as DNA: TGTGCCAGCAGCCCAATTATTAGGGGGCCCCAAGAGACCCAGTACTTC. Its translation is CASSPIIRGPQETQYF.

CDR3 protein: CASSEEGTSGYEQYF. The CDR3, as DNA: TGTGCCAGCAGTGAAGAGGGGACAAGCGGCTACGAGCAGTACTTC. The V gene is TRBV6-1, the J gene TRBJ2-7; D perhaps matches TRBD1 (6 bases). The CDR3 covers 15 residues. Germline loops: CDR1 MNHNS, CDR2 SASEGT. Trimming shortened V by 1 base and J by 3 bases, and 13 bases separated the two germline ends.

The V and J genes are TRBV7-6 and TRBJ2-5; D may be TRBD1 (5 bases). Trimming removed 8 bases from V and 2 bases from J, with 18 bases in between. There are 15 residues in the CDR3. CDR1 and CDR2 (germline): SGHVS, FNYEAQ. CDR3 protein: CASCLAGQGQETQYF. The CDR3 region has the DNA TGTGCCAGCTGTCTTGCCGGGCAGGGTCAAGAGACCCAGTACTTC.